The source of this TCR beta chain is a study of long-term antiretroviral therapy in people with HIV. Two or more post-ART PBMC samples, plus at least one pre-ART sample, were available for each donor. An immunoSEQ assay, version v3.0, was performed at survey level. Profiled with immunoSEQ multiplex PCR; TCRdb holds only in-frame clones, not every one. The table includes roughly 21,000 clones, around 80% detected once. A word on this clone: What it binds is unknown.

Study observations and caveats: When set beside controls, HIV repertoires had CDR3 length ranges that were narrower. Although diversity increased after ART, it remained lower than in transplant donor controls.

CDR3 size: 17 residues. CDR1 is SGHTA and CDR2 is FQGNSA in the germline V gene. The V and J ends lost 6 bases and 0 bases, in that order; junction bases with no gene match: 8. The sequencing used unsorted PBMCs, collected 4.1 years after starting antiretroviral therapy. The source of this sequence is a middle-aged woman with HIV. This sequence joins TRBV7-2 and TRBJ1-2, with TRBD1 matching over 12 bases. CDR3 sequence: CASSNPGQGASNYGYTF. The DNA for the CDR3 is TGTGCCAGCAGTAATCCGGGACAGGGGGCGTCTAACTATGGCTACACCTTC. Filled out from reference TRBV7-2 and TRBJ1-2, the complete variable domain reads GAGVSQSPSNKVTEKGKDVELRCDPISGHTALYWYRQSLGQGLEFLIYFQGNSAPDKSGLPSDRFSAERTGGSVSTLTIQRTQQEDSAVYLCASSNPGQGASNYGYTFGSGTRLTVV.